A single sample is the source of the 2 T cell receptor beta chains below, sequenced in a study of CD8 T cells in ankylosing spondylitis (TCRdb year 2017). Library preparation employed 5' RACE. Instrument used: Illumina MiSeq. TCRdb trimmed public reads at Q25 via fastp, called clones via MiXCR and kept in-frame beta chains. Entries that share a CDR3 protein sequence are merged under the most common genes and DNA. Present in this sample are 15,000 to 20,000 distinct CDR3 sequences, less than 9.5% of which were seen just once. Together, the top ten hold approximately 38% of the sample. The sample taken for sequencing was blood. These receptors originate from a male donor with ankylosing spondylitis or in good health (not recorded which).

The chain couples TRBV28 to TRBJ2-7; 8 positions agree with TRBD1. Germline V gives CDR1 MDHEN, CDR2 SYDVKM. The CDR3 is made up of 14 amino acids. Trimming took 5 bases from V and 2 from J; bases not matched to a gene: 5. Here the CDR3 DNA reads TGTGCCAGCAGTCCTAGGACAGGGCCCTACGAGCAGTACTTC. Residues: CASSPRTGPYEQYF.

The V and J genes are TRBV29-1 and TRBJ2-3; the match to TRBD2 covers 12 bases. CDR1 and CDR2 from the germline V gene are SQVTM and ANQGSEA. V shed 7 bases and J 3 bases; nucleotides not matched to a gene: 8. The CDR3 is 15 residues long. Here the CDR3 reads CSAQTSGRMTDTQYF. The CDR3 DNA follows: TGCAGCGCCCAGACTAGCGGGAGAATGACAGATACGCAGTATTTT.